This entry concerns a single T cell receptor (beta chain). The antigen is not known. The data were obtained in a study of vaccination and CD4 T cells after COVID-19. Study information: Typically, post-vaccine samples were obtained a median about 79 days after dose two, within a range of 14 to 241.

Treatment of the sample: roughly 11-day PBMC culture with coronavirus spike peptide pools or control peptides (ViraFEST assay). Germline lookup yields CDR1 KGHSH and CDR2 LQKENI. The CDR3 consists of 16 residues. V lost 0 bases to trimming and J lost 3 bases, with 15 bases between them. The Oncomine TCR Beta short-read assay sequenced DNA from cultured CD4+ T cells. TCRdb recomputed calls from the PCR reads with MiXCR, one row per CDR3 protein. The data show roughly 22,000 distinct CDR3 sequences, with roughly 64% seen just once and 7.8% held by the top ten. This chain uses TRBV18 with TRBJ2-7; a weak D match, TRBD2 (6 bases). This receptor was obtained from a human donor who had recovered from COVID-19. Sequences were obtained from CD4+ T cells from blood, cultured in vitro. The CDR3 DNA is TGTGCCAGCTCACCACCGTCCGCGGAGGGGCTCTACGAGCAGTACTTC. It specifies CASSPPSAEGLYEQYF.